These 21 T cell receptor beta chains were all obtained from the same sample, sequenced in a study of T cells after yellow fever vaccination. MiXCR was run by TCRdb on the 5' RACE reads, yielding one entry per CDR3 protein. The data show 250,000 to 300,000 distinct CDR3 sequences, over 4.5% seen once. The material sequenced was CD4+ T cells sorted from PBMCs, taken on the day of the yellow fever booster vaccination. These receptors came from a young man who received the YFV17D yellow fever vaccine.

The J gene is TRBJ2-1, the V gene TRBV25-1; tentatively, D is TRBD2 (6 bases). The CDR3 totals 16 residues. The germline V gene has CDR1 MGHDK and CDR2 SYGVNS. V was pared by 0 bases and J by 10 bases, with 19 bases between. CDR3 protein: CASSEYPRLGPGEQFF. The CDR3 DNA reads TGTGCCAGCAGTGAATACCCGAGACTAGGTCCAGGAGAGCAGTTCTTC.

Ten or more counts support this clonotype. This CDR3 is CASSFLYEQYF. CDR3 nucleotides: TGTGCCAGCAGCTTCCTTTACGAGCAGTACTTC. This chain joins TRBV7-2 and TRBJ2-7; no clear D gene. Germline CDR1 reads SGHTA; CDR2 reads FQGNSA. With 3 bases removed from V and 4 bases from J, the gap between germline ends came to 4 bases. The CDR3 extends over 11 amino acids.

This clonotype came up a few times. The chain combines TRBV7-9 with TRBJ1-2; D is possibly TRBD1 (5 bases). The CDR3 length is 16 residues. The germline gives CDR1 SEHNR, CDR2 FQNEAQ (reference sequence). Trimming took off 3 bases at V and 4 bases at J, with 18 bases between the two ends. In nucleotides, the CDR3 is TGTGCCAGCAGCTTCGTCGGTTGGGGCCAGGGCTATGGCTACACCTTC. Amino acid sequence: CASSFVGWGQGYGYTF. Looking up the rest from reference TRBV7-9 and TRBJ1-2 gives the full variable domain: DTGVSQNPRHKITKRGQNVTFRCDPISEHNRLYWYRQTLGQGPEFLTYFQNEAQLEKSRLLSDRFSAERPKGSFSTLEIQRTEQGDSAMYLCASSFVGWGQGYGYTFGSGTRLTVV.

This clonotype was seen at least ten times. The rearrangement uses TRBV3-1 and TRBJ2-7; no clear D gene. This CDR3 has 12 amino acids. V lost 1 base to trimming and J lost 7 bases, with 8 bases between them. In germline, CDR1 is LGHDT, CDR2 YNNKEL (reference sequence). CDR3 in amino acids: CASSQGIEEQYF. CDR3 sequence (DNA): TGTGCCAGCAGCCAAGGAATCGAGGAGCAGTACTTC.

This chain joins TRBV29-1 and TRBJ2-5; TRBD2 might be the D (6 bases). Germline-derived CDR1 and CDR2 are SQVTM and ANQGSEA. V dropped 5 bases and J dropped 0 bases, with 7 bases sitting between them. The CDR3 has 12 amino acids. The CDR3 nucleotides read TGCAGCGTTACTAGCCACCAAGAGACCCAGTACTTC. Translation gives CSVTSHQETQYF.

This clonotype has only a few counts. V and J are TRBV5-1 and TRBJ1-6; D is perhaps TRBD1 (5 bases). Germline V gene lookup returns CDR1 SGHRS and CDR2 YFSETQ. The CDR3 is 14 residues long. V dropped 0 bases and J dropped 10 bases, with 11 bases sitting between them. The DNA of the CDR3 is TGCGCCAGCAGCTTGGGACAGCCCGAATCACCCCTCCACTTT. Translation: CASSLGQPESPLHF.

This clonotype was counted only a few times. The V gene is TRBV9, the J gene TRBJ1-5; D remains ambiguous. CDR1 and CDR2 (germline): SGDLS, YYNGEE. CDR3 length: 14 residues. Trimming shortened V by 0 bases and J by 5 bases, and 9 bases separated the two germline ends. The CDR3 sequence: CASSVGGEHQPQHF. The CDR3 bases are TGTGCCAGCAGCGTAGGAGGAGAGCATCAGCCCCAGCATTTT.

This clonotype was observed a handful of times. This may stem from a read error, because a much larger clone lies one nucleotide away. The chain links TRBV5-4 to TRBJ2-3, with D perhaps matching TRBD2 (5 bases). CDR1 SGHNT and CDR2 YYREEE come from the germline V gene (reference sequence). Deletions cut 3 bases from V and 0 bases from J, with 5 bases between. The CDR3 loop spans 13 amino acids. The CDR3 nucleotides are TGTGCCAGCAGCTGGACTAGCACAGATACGCAGTATTTT. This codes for CASSWTSTDTQYF.

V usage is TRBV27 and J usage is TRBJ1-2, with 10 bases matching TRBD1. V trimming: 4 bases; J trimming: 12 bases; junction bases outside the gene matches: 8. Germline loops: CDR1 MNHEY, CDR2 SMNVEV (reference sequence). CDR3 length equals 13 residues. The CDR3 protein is CASSWDRGRGNTF. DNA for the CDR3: TGTGCCAGCAGTTGGGACAGGGGTAGAGGTAACACCTTC.

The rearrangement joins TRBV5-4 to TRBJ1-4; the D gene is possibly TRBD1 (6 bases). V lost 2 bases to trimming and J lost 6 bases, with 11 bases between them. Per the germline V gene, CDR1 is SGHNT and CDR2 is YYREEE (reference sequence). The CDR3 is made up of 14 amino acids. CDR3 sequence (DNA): TGTGCCAGCAGCTTCGGGGGGCCATATGAAAAACTGTTTTTT. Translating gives CASSFGGPYEKLFF.

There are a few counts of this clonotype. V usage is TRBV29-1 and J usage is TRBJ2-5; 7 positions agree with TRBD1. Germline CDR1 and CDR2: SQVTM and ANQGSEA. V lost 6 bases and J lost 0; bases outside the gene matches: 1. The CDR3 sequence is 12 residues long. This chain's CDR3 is CSVTGYQETQYF. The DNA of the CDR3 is TGCAGCGTGACAGGGTACCAAGAGACCCAGTACTTC. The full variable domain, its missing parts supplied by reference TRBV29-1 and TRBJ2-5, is SAVISQKPSRDICQRGTSLTIQCQVDSQVTMMFWYRQQPGQSLTLIATANQGSEATYESGFVIDKFPISRPNLTFSTLTVSNMSPEDSSIYLCSVTGYQETQYFGPGTRLLVL.

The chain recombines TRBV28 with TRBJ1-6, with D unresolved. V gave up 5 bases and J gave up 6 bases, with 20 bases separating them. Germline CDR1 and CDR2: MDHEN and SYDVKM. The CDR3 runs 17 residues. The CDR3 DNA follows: TGTGCCAGCAGTAACCGAAAGGGAGTTCTGGGTAATTCACCCCTCCACTTT. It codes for CASSNRKGVLGNSPLHF.

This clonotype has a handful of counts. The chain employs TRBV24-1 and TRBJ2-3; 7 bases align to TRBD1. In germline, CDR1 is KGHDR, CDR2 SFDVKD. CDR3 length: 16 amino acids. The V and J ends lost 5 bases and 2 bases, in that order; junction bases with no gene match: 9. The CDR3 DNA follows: TGTGCCACCAGTGGCGCGCAGGGGGTTAACACAGATACGCAGTATTTT. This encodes CATSGAQGVNTDTQYF.

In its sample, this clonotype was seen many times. The CDR3 coding sequence is TGCGCCAGCAGCCCCCAACCCGACATTATCCACGAGCAGTACTTC. Protein: CASSPQPDIIHEQYF. The rearrangement uses TRBV5-1 and TRBJ2-7; D is unclear. This CDR3 region has 15 residues. Germline CDR1 SGHRS, CDR2 YFSETQ. Trimming pared 4 bases from V and 5 bases from J, leaving 19 bases between. The variable domain in full, with the rest retrieved from reference TRBV5-1 and TRBJ2-7, is KAGVTQTPRYLIKTRGQQVTLSCSPISGHRSVSWYQQTPGQGLQFLFEYFSETQRNKGNFPGRFSGRQFSNSRSEMNVSTLELGDSALYLCASSPQPDIIHEQYFGPGTRLTVT.

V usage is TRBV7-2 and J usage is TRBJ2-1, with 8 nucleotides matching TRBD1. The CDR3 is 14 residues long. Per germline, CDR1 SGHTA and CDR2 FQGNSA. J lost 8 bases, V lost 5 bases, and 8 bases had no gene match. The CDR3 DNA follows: TGTGCCAGCAGCCGGACAGGGCTGCTCGATGAGCAGTTCTTC. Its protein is CASSRTGLLDEQFF.

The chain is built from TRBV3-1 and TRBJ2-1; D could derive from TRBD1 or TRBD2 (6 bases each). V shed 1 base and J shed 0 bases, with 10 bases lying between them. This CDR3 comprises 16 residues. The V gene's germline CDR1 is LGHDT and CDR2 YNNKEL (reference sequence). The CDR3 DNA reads TGTGCCAGCAGCCAAGTTGGGGGGCCCTCCTACAATGAGCAGTTCTTC. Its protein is CASSQVGGPSYNEQFF.

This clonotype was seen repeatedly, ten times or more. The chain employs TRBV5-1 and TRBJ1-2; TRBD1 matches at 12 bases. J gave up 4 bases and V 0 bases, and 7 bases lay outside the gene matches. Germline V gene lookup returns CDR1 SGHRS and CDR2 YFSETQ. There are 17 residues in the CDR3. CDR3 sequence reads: CASSLALGQGAGYGYTF. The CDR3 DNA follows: TGCGCCAGCAGCTTGGCCTTGGGACAGGGGGCGGGCTATGGCTACACCTTC.

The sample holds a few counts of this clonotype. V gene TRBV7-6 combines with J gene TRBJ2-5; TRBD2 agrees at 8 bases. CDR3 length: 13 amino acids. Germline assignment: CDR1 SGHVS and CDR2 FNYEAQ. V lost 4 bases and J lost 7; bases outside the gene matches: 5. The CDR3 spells CASSSSGGGTQYF. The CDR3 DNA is TGTGCCAGCAGCTCGAGCGGGGGCGGGACCCAGTACTTC. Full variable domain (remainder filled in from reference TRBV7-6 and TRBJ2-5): GAGVSQSPRYKVTKRGQDVALRCDPISGHVSLYWYRQALGQGPEFLTYFNYEAQQDKSGLPNDRFSAERPEGSISTLTIQRTEQRDSAMYRCASSSSGGGTQYFGPGTRLLVL.

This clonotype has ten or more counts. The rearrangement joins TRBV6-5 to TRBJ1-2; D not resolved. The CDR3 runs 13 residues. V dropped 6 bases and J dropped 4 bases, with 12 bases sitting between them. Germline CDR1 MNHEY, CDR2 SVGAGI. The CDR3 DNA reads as TGTGCCAGCAGACGCGACACAATCTATGGCTACACCTTC. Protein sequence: CASRRDTIYGYTF.

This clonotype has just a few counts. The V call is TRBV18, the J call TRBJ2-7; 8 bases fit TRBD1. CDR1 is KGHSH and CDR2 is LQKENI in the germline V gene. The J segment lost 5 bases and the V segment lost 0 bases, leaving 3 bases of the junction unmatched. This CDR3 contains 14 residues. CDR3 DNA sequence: TGTGCCAGCTCACCACCCGGGACAGGTCACGAGCAGTACTTC. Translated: CASSPPGTGHEQYF. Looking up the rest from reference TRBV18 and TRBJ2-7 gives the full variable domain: NAGVMQNPRHLVRRRGQEARLRCSPMKGHSHVYWYRQLPEEGLKFMVYLQKENIIDESGMPKERFSAEFPKEGPSILRIQQVVRGDSAAYFCASSPPGTGHEQYFGPGTRLTVT.

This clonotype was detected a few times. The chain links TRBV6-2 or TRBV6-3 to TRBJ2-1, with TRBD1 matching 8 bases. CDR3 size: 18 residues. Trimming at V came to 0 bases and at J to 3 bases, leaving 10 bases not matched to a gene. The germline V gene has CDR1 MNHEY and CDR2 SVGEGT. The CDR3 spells CASSYSFGSQGVYNEQFF. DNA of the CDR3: TGTGCCAGCAGTTACTCCTTCGGGTCACAGGGGGTCTACAATGAGCAGTTCTTC.